Sequencing of this TCR beta chain was carried out in a study of T cell responses to AZD1222 COVID-19 vaccine. Findings and limits, study-wide: Among those given AZD1222, only five or six were seropositive at baseline. Dominant at 160-218 and 743-854, vaccine-associated CD4 TCRs also spanned spike.

Some clones are missing from TCRdb's copy, which holds only in-frame ones; the method was immunoSEQ multiplex PCR. The sample carries about 170,000 clones, approximately 94% recorded once. Points on this clone: Its target is unknown.

Per germline, CDR1 SGHDT and CDR2 YYEEEE. V was clipped by 4 bases and J by 8 bases, with 12 bases between them. The CDR3 contains 13 residues. This sequence was found in an adult in good health. Sample: peripheral blood, taken on day 0 of AZD1222 vaccination. The chain uses TRBV5-6 and TRBJ1-4, with a tentative D call TRBD1 (5 bases). The CDR3 region is CASSEGPPEKLFF. The CDR3 DNA is TGTGCCAGCAGCGAGGGACCGCCCGAAAAACTGTTTTTT.